This section outlines one T cell receptor beta chain sequence together with its context. These data belong to a study of glioma-infiltrating T cells after dendritic cell vaccination. The primer mix had 60 V beta and 13 J beta primers. Clones were sequenced by immunoSEQ multiplex PCR, and TCRdb holds only the in-frame ones, with some missing. The sample has over 80,000 clones; around nine tenths are singletons. Before vaccination, two weeks after the third vaccination, and at progression, PBMC were collected. This CDR3 region has 15 residues. V was trimmed by 0 bases and J by 2 bases, leaving 5 bases between them. From germline, CDR1 is MNHNS and CDR2 SASEGT.

V gene TRBV6-1 combines with J gene TRBJ2-6, with D perhaps TRBD1 (5 bases). The TCR sequence derives from a human donor with glioblastoma. The sequencing used blood, collected before dendritic cell vaccination. The CDR3 protein is CASSEATAGANVLTF. In DNA, the CDR3 is TGTGCCAGCAGTGAAGCGACAGCTGGGGCCAACGTCCTGACTTTC.